The T cell receptor beta chain described here comes from a study of CD8+CD57+ T cells in acquired aplastic anemia. Study-level background: The mean DNA yield obtained from sorted CD4+ and CD8+ cells came to approximately 3.2 ug.

Only patients with CD8+CD57+ cell expansion on flow cytometry were chosen for sequencing. The template for TCR beta VDJ and CDR3 sequence profiling was genomic DNA. One entry per CDR3 protein results from TCRdb running MiXCR on the reads. This table holds some 170,000 distinct CDR3 sequences, roughly 60% found once. With 1 base removed from V and 5 bases from J, the gap between germline ends came to 10 bases. The germline V gene has CDR1 SGHRS and CDR2 YFSETQ. The CDR3 has 13 residues. Sequencing was performed on sorted CD4+, CD8+, or CD8+CD57+ T cells (not recorded which) from PBMCs. This TCR was sampled from a human donor with aplastic anemia. The chain recombines TRBV5-1 with TRBJ2-7, with a possible D match to TRBD1 (6 bases). The CDR3 DNA reads as TGCGCCAGCAGCTTGACAGGGTCCAACGAGCAGTACTTC. This gives the protein CASSLTGSNEQYF.